This T cell receptor (beta chain) was sequenced during a study of CD8 T cells in ankylosing spondylitis. Study outcomes and limitations: Several highly homologous variants formed a TCR beta motif that appeared characteristic of ankylosing spondylitis blood.

CDR1 and CDR2 (germline): DFQATT, SNEGSKA (reference sequence). This CDR3 contains 15 residues. V lost 0 bases and J lost 1, with 11 bases in between. Generation of TCR beta libraries employed quantitative 5'-RACE incorporating molecular barcodes. A single record per CDR3 protein comes from TCRdb applying MiXCR to the 5' RACE reads. The sample has more than 500,000 distinct CDR3 sequences, roughly 5.2% seen once. This clonotype has at least ten counts. Its specificity is unknown. This TCR derives from a male donor with ankylosing spondylitis. The sample was blood, either unsorted or a sorted T cell fraction (not recorded which). The V call is TRBV20-1, the J call TRBJ2-3; D may be TRBD2 (5 bases). Here the CDR3 reads CSAREPSGGTDTQYF. For the CDR3, the DNA is TGCAGTGCTAGAGAGCCCAGCGGCGGCACAGATACGCAGTATTTT.